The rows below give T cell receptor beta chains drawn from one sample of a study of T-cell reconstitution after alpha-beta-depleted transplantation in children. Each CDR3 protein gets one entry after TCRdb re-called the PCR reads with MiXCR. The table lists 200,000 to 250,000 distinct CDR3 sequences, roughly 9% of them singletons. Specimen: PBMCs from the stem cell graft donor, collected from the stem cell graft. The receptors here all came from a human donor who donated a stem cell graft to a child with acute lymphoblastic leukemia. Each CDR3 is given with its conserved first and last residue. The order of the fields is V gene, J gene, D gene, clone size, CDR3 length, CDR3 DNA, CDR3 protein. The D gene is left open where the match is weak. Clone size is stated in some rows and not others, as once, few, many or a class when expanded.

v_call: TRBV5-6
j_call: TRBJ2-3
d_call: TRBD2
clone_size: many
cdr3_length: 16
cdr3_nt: TGTGCCAGCAGCTTGGGTCTAGCGGGGCCCACAGATACGCAGTATTTT
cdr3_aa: CASSLGLAGPTDTQYF

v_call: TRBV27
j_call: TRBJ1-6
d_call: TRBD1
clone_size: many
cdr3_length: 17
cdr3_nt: TGTGCCAGCAAAACCTCTCGACAGGGAAGAGATAATTCACCCCTCCACTTT
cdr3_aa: CASKTSRQGRDNSPLHF

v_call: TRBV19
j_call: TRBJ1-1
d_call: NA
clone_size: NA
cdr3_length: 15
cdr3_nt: TGTGCCAGTAGTATTGGATTGACAAGGAACACTGAAGCTTTCTTT
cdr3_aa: CASSIGLTRNTEAFF

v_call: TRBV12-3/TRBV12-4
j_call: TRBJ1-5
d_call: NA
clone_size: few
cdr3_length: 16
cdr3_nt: TGTGCCAGCAGTTTAAGGACAGCACTTAGCAATCAGCCCCAGCATTTT
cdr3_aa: CASSLRTALSNQPQHF

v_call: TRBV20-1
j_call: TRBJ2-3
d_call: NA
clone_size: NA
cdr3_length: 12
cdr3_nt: TGCAGTGCTAGAGATCCACCAGATACGCAGTATTTT
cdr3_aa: CSARDPPDTQYF

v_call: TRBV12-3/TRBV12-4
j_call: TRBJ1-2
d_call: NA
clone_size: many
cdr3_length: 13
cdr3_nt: TGTGCCAGCAGCCCACTACTTTCAGGGGGCTACACCTTC
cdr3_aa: CASSPLLSGGYTF

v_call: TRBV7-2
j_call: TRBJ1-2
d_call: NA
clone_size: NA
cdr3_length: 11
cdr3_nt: TGTGCCAGCAGCTTAAGTCAGGGCTACACCTTC
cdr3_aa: CASSLSQGYTF

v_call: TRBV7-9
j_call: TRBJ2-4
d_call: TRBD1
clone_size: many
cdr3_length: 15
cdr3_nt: TGTGCCAGCAGCCCCCAAGGGGGCGGAAAAAACATTCAGTACTTC
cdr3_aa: CASSPQGGGKNIQYF

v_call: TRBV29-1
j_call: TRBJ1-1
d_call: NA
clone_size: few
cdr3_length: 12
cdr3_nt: TGCAGCGTCAGGGTAAGAGGCACTGAAGCTTTCTTT
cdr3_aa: CSVRVRGTEAFF

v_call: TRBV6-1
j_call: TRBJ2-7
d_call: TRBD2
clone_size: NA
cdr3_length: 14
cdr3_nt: TGTGCCACGCGCCGGGCGGGGGGAAACTACGAGCAGTACTTC
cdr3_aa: CATRRAGGNYEQYF

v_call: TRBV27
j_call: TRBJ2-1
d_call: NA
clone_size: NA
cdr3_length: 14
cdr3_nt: TGTGCCAGCAGTTTAAGGGGAACCTACAATGAGCAGTTCTTC
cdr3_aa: CASSLRGTYNEQFF

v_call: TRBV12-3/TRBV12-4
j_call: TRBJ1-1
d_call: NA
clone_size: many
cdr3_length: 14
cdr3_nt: TGTGCCAGCAGTTTTGAGGGGTTCGTCACTGAAGCTTTCTTT
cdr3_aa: CASSFEGFVTEAFF

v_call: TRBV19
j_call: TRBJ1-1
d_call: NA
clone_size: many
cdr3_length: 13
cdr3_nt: TGTGCCAGCCGACCTCGGGAGAACACTGAAGCTTTCTTT
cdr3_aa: CASRPRENTEAFF

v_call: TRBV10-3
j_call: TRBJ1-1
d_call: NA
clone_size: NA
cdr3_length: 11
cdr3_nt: TGTGCCGTACAGGGGAACACTGAAGCTTTCTTT
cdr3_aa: CAVQGNTEAFF

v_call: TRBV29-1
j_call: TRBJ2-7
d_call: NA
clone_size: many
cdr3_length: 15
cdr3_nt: TGCAGCGTTGAAGGTCAAAACAAACAGGGTTACGAGCAGTACTTC
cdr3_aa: CSVEGQNKQGYEQYF

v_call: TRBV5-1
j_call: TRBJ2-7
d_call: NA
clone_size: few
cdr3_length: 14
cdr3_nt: TGCGCCAGCAGAAGGCAGGGACTCTCCTACGAGCAGTACTTC
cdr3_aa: CASRRQGLSYEQYF

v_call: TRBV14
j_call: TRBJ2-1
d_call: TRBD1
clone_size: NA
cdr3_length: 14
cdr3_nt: TGTGCCAGCAGCCGCGGGACAGGGGTTTCCGAGCAGTTCTTC
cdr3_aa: CASSRGTGVSEQFF

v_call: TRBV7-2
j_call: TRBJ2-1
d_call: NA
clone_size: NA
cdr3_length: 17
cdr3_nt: TGTGCCAGCAGCTTGTTAGTTCACCGGGATACCTACAATGAGCAGTTCTTC
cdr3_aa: CASSLLVHRDTYNEQFF

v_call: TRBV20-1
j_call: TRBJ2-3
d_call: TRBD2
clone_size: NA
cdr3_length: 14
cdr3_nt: TGCAGTGTCCTTGTAGCGGGGGGTATGGATACGCAGTATTTT
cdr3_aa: CSVLVAGGMDTQYF

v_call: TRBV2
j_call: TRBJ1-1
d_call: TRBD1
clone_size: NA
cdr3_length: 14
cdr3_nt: TGTGCCAGCAGGACAGGGTATGGTAACACTGAAGCTTTCTTT
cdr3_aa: CASRTGYGNTEAFF

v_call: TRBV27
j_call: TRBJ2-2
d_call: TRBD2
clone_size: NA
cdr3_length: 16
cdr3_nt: TGTGCCAGCAACCGGGCGTCGGGGGGGCCAACCGGGGAGCTGTTTTTT
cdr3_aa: CASNRASGGPTGELFF

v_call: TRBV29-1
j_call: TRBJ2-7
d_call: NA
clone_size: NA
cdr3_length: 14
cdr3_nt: TGCAGCGTTGAAGGGTTGACCGGGGCCTACGAGCAGTACTTC
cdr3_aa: CSVEGLTGAYEQYF

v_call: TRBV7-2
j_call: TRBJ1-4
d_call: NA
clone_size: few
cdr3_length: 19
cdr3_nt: TGTGCCAGCAGCTTAGCCAGACTAACCGGGGATGCAACTAATGAAAAACTGTTTTTT
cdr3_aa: CASSLARLTGDATNEKLFF

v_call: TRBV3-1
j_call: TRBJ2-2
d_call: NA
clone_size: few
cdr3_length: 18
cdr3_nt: TGTGCCAGCAGCCAAGCCGACGGGGGTTCAGGGGTCACCGGGGAGCTGTTTTTT
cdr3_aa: CASSQADGGSGVTGELFF

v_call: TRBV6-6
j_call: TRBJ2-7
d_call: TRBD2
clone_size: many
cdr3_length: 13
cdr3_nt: TGTGCCACCCAGTCGCGGGGGAGGGACGAGCAGTACTTC
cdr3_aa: CATQSRGRDEQYF

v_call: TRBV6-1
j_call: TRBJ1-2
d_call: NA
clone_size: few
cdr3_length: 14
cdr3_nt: TGTGCCAGCAGTGATCGAGGGGTCCGCTATGGCTACACCTTC
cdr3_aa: CASSDRGVRYGYTF

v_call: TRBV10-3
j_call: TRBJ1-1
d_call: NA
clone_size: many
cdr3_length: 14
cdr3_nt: TGTGCCATCAGTGAGTTTATGGGGAACACTGAAGCTTTCTTT
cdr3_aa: CAISEFMGNTEAFF

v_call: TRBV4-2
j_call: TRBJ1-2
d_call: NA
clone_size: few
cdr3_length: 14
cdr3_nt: TGTGCCAGCAGCCATGGGCGGGACATATCCAGCTACACCTTC
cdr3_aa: CASSHGRDISSYTF

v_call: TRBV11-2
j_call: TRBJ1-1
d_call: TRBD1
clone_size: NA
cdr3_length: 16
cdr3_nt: TGTGCCAGCAGAAAAAGAGCGACAGGGCTAGGCACTGAAGCTTTCTTT
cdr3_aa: CASRKRATGLGTEAFF

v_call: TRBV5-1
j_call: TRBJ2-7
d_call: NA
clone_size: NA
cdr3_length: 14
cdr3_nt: TGCGCCAGCAGCCGGGGACGCCCGGGGGACGAGCAGTACTTC
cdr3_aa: CASSRGRPGDEQYF

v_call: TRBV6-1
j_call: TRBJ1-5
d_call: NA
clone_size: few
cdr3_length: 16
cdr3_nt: TGTGCCAGCACCCCCAAGCCAGGGGATTACAATCAGCCCCAGCATTTT
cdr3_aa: CASTPKPGDYNQPQHF

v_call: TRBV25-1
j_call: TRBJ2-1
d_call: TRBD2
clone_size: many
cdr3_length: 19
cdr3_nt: TGTGCCAGCAGTGAATCTCCCGGGACTAGCGGGTACCACTACAATGAGCAGTTCTTC
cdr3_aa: CASSESPGTSGYHYNEQFF

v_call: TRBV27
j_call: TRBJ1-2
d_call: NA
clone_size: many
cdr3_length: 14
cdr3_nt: TGTGCCAGCAGTCCCTACAGGGTGGACTATGGCTACACCTTC
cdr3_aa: CASSPYRVDYGYTF

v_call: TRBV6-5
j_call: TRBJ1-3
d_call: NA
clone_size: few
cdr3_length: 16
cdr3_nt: TGTGCCAGCAGTTACTCTGGGGCTGGGGGTGGAAACACCATATATTTT
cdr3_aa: CASSYSGAGGGNTIYF

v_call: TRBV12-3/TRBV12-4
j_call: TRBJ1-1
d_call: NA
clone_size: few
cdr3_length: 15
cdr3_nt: TGTGCCAGCAGTCTCCGGGGCCCCTTGGCCGCTGAAGCTTTCTTT
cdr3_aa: CASSLRGPLAAEAFF

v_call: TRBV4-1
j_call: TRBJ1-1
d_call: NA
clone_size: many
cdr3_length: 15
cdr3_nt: TGCGCCAGCAGCCAAGATTCCGGGACCGGCACTGAAGCTTTCTTT
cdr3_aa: CASSQDSGTGTEAFF

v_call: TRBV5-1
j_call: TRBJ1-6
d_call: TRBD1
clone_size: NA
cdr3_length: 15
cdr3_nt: TGCGCCAGCAGCCCTGGGACAGGGGATGCTTCACCCCTCCACTTT
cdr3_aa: CASSPGTGDASPLHF

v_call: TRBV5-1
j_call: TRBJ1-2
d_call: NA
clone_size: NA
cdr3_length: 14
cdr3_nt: TGCGCCAGCAGCGCGACACAGGGAGGGGATGGCTACACCTTC
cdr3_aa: CASSATQGGDGYTF

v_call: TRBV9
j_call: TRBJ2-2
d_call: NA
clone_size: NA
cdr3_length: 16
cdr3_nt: TGTGCCAGCAGCGGATCAACCGGGGGGAACACCGGGGAGCTGTTTTTT
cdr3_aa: CASSGSTGGNTGELFF

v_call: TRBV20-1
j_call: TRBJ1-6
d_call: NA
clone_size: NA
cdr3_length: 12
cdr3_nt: TGCAGCCTTTATAGGGCTGATTCACCCCTCCACTTT
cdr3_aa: CSLYRADSPLHF

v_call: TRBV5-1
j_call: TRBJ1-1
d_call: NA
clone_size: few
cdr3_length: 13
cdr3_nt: TGCGCCAGCGGATCGACCCCCGGGACGGAAGCTTTCTTT
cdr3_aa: CASGSTPGTEAFF

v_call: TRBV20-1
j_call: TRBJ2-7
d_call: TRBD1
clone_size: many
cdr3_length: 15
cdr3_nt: TGCAGTGCGACCGATCCTGGACAGGGGGCCTACGAGCAGTACTTC
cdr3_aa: CSATDPGQGAYEQYF

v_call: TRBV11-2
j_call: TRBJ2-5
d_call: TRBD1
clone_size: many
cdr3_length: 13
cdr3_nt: TGTGCCAGCATCCCGGGACAGGGGGAGACCCAGTACTTC
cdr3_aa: CASIPGQGETQYF

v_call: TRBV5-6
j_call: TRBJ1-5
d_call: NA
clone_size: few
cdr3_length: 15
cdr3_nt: TGTGCCAGCAGCTCGTTGGACAGACCCAATCAGCCCCAGCATTTT
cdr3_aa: CASSSLDRPNQPQHF

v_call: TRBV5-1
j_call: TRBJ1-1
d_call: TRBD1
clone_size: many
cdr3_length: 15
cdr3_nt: TGCGCCAGCAGCCCTACCGGGACAGCGAACACTGAAGCTTTCTTT
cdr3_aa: CASSPTGTANTEAFF

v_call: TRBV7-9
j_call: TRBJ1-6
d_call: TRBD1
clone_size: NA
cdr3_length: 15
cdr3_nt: TGTGCCAGCAGCGGAGGGACAGGGGATAATTCACCCCTCCACTTT
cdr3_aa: CASSGGTGDNSPLHF

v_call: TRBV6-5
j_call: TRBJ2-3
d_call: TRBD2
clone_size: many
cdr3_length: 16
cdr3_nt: TGTGCCAGCAGTTACTTGGGACTAGCCCACACAGATACGCAGTATTTT
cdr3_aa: CASSYLGLAHTDTQYF

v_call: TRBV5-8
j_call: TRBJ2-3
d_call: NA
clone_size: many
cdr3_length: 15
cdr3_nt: TGTGCCAGCAGCTTATTAGGGGCGAACACAGATACGCAGTATTTT
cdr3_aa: CASSLLGANTDTQYF

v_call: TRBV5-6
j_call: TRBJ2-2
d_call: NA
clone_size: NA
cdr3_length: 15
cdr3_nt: TGTGCCAGCAGCGGAAACTTCGCGAACACCGGGGAGCTGTTTTTT
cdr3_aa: CASSGNFANTGELFF

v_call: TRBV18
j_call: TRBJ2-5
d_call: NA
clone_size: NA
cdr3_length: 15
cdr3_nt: TGTGCCAGCTCACCAGCACCCCCCCCGGGTGAGACCCAGTACTTC
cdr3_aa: CASSPAPPPGETQYF

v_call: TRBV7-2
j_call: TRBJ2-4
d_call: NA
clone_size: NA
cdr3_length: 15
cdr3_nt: TGTGCCAGCAGCATAAGGACAGAAGGAAAAAACATTCAGTACTTC
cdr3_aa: CASSIRTEGKNIQYF

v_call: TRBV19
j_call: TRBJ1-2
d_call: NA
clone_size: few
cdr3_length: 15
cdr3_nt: TGTGCCAGTAGTCCCACTCGGAATACTAACTATGGCTACACCTTC
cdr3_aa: CASSPTRNTNYGYTF

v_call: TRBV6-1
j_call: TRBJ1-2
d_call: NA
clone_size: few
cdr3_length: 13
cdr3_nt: TGTGCCAGCAGTAGCAACGTTTACTATGGCTACACCTTC
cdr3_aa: CASSSNVYYGYTF

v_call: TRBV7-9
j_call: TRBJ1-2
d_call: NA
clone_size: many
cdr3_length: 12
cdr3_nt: TGTGCCAGCAGCTTAAATTGGGGGGGCTACACCTTC
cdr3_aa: CASSLNWGGYTF

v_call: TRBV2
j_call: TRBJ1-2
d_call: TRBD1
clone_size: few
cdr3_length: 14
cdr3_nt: TGTGCCAGAGAGTTCCCAACAGGGGCGGATGGCTACACCTTC
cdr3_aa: CAREFPTGADGYTF

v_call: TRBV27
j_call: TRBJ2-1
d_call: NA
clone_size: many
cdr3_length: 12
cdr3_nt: TGTGCCAGCAGTTCCTGGAACAATGAGCAGTTCTTC
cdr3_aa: CASSSWNNEQFF

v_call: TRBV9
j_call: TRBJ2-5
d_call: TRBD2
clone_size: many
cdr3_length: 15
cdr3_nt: TGTGCCAGCAGCGTCGGGACTACCGGGCGAGAGACCCAGTACTTC
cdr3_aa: CASSVGTTGRETQYF